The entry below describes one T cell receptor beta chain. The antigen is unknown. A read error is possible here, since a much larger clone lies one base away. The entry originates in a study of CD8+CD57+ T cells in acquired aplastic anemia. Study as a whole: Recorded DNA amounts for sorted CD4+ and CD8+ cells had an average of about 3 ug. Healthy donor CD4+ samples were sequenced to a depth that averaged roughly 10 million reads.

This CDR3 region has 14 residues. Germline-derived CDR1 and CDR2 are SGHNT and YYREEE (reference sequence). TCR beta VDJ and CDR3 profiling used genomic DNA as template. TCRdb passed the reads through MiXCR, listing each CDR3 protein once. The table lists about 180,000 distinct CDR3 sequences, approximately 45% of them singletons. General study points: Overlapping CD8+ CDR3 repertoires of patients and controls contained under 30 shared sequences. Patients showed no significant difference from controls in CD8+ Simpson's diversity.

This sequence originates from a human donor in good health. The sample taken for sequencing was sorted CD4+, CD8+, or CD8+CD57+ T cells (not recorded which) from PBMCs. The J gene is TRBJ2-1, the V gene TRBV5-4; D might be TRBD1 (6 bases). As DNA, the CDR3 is TGTGCCAGCAGCCACCGGGACACCTACAATGAGCAGATCTTC. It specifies CASSHRDTYNEQIF. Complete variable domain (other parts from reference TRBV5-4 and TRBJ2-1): ETGVTQSPTHLIKTRGQQVTLRCSSQSGHNTVSWYQQALGQGPQFIFQYYREEENGRGNFPPRFSGLQFPNYSSELNVNALELDDSALYLCASSHRDTYNEQIFGPGTRLTVL.